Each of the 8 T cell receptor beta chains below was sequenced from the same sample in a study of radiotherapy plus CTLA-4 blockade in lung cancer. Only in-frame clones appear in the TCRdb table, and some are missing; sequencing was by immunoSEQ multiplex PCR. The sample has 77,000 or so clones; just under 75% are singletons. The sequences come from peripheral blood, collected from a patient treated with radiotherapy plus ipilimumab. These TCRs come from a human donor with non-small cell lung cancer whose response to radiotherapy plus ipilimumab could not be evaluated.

The CDR3 loop is CASSAPDTEAFF. The CDR3, as DNA: TGTGCCAGCAGCGCACCAGACACTGAAGCTTTCTTT. The chain combines TRBV7-9 with TRBJ1-1; no firm D call. This CDR3 spans 12 amino acids. Germline values: CDR1 SEHNR, CDR2 FQNEAQ (reference sequence). The V gene lost 5 bases and the J gene lost 3 bases, with 7 bases spanning the gap.

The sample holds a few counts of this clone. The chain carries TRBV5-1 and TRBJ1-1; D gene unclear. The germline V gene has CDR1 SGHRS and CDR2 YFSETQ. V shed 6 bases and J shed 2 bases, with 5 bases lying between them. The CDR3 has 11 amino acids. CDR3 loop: CASIINTEAFF. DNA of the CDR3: TGCGCCAGCATTATCAACACTGAAGCTTTCTTT.

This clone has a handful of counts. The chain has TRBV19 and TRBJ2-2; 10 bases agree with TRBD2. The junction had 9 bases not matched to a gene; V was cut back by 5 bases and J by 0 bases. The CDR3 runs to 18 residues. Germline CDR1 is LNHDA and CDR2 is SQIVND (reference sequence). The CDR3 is CASSGEYSGRPNTGELFF. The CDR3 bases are TGTGCCAGTAGTGGGGAGTATAGCGGGAGGCCGAACACCGGGGAGCTGTTTTTT.

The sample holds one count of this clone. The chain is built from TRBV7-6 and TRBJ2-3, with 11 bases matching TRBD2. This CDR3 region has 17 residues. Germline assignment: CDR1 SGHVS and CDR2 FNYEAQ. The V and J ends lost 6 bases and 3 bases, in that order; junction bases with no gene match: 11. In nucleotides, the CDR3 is TGTGCCAGCAGAGAGCTGTTCAGGACTAGCGGGACAGATACGCAGTATTTT. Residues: CASRELFRTSGTDTQYF.

CDR3 bases: TGTGCCAGCAGTTATTACAGTAATTCACCCCTCCACTTT. This codes for CASSYYSNSPLHF. This chain connects TRBV6-5 to TRBJ1-6, with D hard to call. Germline V gene sequence: CDR1 MNHEY, CDR2 SVGAGI. The V and J ends lost 3 bases and 6 bases respectively, with 6 bases between them. The CDR3 runs 13 residues.

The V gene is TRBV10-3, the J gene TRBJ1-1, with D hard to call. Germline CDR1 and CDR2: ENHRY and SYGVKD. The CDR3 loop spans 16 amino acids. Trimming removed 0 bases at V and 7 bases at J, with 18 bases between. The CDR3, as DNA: TGTGCCATCAGTGAGTCAGGCCCGAGGAACGGAGGTGAAGCTTTCTTT. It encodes CAISESGPRNGGEAFF.

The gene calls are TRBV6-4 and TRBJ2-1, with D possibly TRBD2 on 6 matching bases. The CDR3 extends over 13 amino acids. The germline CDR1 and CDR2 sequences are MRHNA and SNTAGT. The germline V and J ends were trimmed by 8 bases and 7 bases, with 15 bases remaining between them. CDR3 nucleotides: TGTGCCAGCGCGGTCTGGGCGGGGAATGAGCAGTTCTTC. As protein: CASAVWAGNEQFF.

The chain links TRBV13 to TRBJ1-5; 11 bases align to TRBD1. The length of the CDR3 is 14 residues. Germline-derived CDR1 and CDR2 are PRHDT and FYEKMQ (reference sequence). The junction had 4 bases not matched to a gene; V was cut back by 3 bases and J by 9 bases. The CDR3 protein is CASSLGQGVPPQHF. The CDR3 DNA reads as TGTGCCAGCAGCTTGGGACAGGGGGTTCCGCCCCAGCATTTT.